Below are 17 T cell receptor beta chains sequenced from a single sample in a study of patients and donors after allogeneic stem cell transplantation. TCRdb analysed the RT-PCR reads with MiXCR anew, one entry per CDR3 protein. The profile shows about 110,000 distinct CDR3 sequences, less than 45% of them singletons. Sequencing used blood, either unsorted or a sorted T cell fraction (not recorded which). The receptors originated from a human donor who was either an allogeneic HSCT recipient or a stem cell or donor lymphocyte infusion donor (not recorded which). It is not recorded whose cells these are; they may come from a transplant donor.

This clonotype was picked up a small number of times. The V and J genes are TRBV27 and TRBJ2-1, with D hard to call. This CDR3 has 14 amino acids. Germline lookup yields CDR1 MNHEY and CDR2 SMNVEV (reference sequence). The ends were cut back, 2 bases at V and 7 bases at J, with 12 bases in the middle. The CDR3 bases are TGTGCCAGCAGTTTAATCGTGGCGATTAATGAGCAGTTCTTC. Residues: CASSLIVAINEQFF.

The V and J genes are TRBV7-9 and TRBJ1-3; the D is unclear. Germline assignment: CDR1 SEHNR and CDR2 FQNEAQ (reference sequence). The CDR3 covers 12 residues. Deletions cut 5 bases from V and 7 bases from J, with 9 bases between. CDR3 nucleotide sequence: TGTGCCAGCAGCGTCCCATCGAACACCATATATTTT. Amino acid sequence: CASSVPSNTIYF.

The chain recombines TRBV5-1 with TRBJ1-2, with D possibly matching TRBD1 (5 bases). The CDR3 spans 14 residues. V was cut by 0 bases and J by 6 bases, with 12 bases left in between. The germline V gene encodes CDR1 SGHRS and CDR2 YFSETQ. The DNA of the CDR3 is TGCGCCAGCAGCTTGGTATCTGGGGCTGATGGCTACACCTTC. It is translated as CASSLVSGADGYTF.

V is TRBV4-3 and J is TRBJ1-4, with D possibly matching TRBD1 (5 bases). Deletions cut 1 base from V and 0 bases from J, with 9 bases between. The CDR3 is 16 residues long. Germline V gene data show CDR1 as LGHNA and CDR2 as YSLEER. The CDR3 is CASSQGQLATNEKLFF. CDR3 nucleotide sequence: TGCGCCAGCAGCCAAGGACAGCTTGCAACTAATGAAAAACTGTTTTTT.

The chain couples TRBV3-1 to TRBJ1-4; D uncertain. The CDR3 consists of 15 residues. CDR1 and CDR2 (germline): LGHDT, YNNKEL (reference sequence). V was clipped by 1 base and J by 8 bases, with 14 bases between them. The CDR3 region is CASSQATGLSEKLFF. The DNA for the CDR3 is TGTGCCAGCAGCCAAGCCACGGGTCTGAGCGAAAAACTGTTTTTT. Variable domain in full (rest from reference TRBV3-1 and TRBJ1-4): DTAVSQTPKYLVTQMGNDKSIKCEQNLGHDTMYWYKQDSKKFLKIMFSYNNKELIINETVPNRFSPKSPDKAHLNLHINSLELGDSAVYFCASSQATGLSEKLFFGSGTQLSVL.

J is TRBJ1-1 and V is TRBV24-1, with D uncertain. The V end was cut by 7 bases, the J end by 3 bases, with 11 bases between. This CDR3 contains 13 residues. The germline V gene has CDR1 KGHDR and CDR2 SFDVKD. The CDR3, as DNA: TGTGCCACCAGGGAACGTGGGGACACTGAAGCTTTCTTT. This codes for CATRERGDTEAFF.

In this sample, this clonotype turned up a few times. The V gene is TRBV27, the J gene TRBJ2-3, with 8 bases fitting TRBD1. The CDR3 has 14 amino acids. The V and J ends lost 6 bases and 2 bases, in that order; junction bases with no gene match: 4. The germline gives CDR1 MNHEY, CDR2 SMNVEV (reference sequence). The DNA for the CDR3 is TGTGCCAGCAGCGCGGGACAGGTCACAGATACGCAGTATTTT. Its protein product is CASSAGQVTDTQYF.

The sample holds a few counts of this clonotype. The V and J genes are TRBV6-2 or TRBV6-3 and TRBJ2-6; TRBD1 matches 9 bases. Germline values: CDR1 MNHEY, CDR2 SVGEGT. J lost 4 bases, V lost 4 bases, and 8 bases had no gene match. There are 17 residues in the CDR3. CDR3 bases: TGTGCCAGCAGTTCCCTCACAGGGGGCTCCGGGGCCAACGTCCTGACTTTC. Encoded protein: CASSSLTGGSGANVLTF.

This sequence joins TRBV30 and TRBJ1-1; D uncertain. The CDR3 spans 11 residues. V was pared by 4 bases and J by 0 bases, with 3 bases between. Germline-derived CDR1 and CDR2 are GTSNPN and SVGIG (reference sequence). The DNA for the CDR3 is TGTGCCTGGAAGATGAACACTGAAGCTTTCTTT. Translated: CAWKMNTEAFF.

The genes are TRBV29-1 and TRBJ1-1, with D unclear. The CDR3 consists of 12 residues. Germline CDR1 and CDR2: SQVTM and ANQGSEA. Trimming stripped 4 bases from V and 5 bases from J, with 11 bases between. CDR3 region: CSVGGIETEAFF. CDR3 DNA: TGCAGCGTTGGTGGGATTGAGACTGAAGCTTTCTTT. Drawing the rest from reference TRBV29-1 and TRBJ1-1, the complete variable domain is SAVISQKPSRDICQRGTSLTIQCQVDSQVTMMFWYRQQPGQSLTLIATANQGSEATYESGFVIDKFPISRPNLTFSTLTVSNMSPEDSSIYLCSVGGIETEAFFGQGTRLTVV.

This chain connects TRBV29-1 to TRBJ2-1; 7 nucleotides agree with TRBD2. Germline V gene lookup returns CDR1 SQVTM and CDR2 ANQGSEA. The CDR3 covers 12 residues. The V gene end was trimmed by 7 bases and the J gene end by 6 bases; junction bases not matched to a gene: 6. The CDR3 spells CSGRLAFNEQFF. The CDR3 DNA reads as TGCAGCGGTCGACTAGCCTTCAATGAGCAGTTCTTC.

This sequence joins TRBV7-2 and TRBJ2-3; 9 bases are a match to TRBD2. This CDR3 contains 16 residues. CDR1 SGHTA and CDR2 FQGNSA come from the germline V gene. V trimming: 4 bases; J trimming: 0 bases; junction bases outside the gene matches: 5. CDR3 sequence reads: CASSSLAGISTDTQYF. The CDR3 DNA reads TGTGCCAGCAGCTCCCTAGCGGGGATTAGCACAGATACGCAGTATTTT.

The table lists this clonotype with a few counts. CDR3 DNA sequence: TGCAGCGTTGAGGGACAGGTGAACACTGAAGCTTTCTTT. Protein sequence: CSVEGQVNTEAFF. V and J are TRBV29-1 and TRBJ1-1, with 8 positions matching TRBD1. This CDR3 has 13 residues. CDR1 and CDR2 from the germline V gene are SQVTM and ANQGSEA. J lost 0 bases, V lost 3 bases, and 0 bases had no gene match.

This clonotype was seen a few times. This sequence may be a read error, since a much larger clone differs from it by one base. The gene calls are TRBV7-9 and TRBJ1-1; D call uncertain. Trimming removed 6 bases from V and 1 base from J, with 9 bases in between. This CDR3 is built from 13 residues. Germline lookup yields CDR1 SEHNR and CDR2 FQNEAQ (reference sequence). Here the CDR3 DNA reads TGTGCCAGCAGTTTACGGCAGAACACTGAAGCTTTCTTT. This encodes CASSLRQNTEAFF.

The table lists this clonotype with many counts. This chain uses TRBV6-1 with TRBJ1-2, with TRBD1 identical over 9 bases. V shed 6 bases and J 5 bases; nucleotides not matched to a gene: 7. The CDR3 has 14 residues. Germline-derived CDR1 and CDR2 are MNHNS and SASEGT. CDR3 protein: CASSGMGQGYGYTF. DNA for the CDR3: TGTGCCAGCAGCGGTATGGGACAGGGTTATGGCTACACCTTC.

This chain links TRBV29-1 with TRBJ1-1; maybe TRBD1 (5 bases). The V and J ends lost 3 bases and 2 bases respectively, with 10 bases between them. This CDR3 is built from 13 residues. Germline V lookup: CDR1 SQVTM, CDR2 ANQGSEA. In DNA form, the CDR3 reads TGCAGCGTTGAGGGGGACGGTAACACTGAAGCTTTCTTT. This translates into CSVEGDGNTEAFF.

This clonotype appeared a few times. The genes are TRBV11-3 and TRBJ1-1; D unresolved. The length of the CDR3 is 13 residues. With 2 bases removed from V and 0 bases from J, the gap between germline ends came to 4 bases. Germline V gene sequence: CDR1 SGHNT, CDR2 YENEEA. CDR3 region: CASSLSMNTEAFF. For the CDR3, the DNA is TGTGCCAGCAGCTTATCTATGAACACTGAAGCTTTCTTT.